Listed here are 23 T cell receptor beta chains from one sample, sequenced in a study of early T cells in non-severe SARS-CoV-2 infection (dated by TCRdb to 2020 to 2023). The library was built by means of 5' RACE. For sequencing, a NextSeq 500 was employed. TCRdb handled the public reads itself, with Q25 trimming in fastp and clone calling in MiXCR, and kept productive beta chains. CDR3 protein sequences are deduplicated, and each keeps its most common genes and DNA. This sample is represented by over 30,000 distinct CDR3 sequences; around 6% of them were singletons. Roughly 7.5% of the sample is in the top ten clones. Material: whole blood. These receptors were obtained from an adult who was a healthcare worker with PCR-confirmed SARS-CoV-2 infection or an uninfected control (not recorded which).

This clonotype was seen at least ten times. This chain connects TRBV27 to TRBJ2-7; D is possibly TRBD2 (6 bases). V was shortened by 1 base and J by 2 bases, with 12 bases between the two germline ends. Germline V gene sequence: CDR1 MNHEY, CDR2 SMNVEV (reference sequence). The CDR3 has 15 residues. This chain's CDR3 is CASSLYLAMAYEQYF. Here the CDR3 DNA reads TGTGCCAGCAGTTTATACCTAGCGATGGCCTACGAGCAGTACTTC.

This chain uses TRBV10-2 with TRBJ2-7; D is perhaps TRBD2 (6 bases). Germline assignment: CDR1 WSHSY and CDR2 SAAADI. The V end lost 2 bases, the J end lost 3 bases, and 17 bases lay between the germline ends. The CDR3 runs 16 residues. The CDR3 nucleotides are TGCGCCAGCAGTGAGGCGGGGATCTCCGGTAACTACGAGCAGTACTTC. Amino acid sequence: CASSEAGISGNYEQYF.

This clonotype was seen repeatedly, ten times or more. The chain has TRBV28 and TRBJ1-2; TRBD1 is a possible D gene (6 bases). V dropped 6 bases and J dropped 7 bases, with 15 bases sitting between them. The V gene's germline CDR1 is MDHEN and CDR2 SYDVKM. The length of the CDR3 is 13 residues. In nucleotides, the CDR3 is TGTGCCAGCAGGCACGACAGGCTTCTTGGCTACACCTTC. Translating gives CASRHDRLLGYTF.

In this sample, this clonotype turned up a few times. This chain joins TRBV2 and TRBJ2-7, with 8 bases aligning to TRBD1. There are 15 residues in the CDR3. Trimming removed 6 bases from V and 2 bases from J; junction bases left unmatched: 9. Per the germline V gene, CDR1 is SNHLY and CDR2 is FYNNEI. The CDR3 region has the DNA TGTGCCAGCAGACTTGACAGGGGAGGCCCCTACGAGCAGTACTTC. It translates to CASRLDRGGPYEQYF.

The chain links TRBV6-1 to TRBJ2-3; TRBD1 matches 9 bases. The trim removed 4 bases at V and 13 bases at J, leaving 15 bases unmatched. Germline loops: CDR1 MNHNS, CDR2 SASEGT. The CDR3 is 15 amino acids. CDR3 loop: CASSAGTGSADRKYF. The DNA of the CDR3 is TGTGCCAGCAGTGCCGGGACAGGGTCGGCGGATCGGAAGTATTTT.

This clonotype was counted ten times or more. The chain recombines TRBV10-3 with TRBJ1-2; TRBD1 might be the D (6 bases). In germline, CDR1 is ENHRY, CDR2 SYGVKD. The V end lost 2 bases, the J end lost 2 bases, and 15 bases lay between the germline ends. The CDR3 runs 16 residues. The CDR3: CAISEKKTGGNYGYTF. The CDR3 region has the DNA TGTGCCATCAGTGAGAAGAAGACAGGTGGGAACTATGGCTACACCTTC.

This clonotype was counted many times. The V call is TRBV27, the J call TRBJ2-1; D gene unclear. The length of the CDR3 is 12 residues. Trimming pared 3 bases from V and 6 bases from J, leaving 6 bases between. Per germline, CDR1 MNHEY and CDR2 SMNVEV (reference sequence). The chain's CDR3 is CASSFSSNEQFF. CDR3 bases: TGTGCCAGCAGTTTCAGCAGCAATGAGCAGTTCTTC.

This clonotype was counted ten times or more. The chain couples TRBV6-2 or TRBV6-3 to TRBJ1-1; no definite D call. The V and J ends lost 8 bases and 1 base respectively, with 8 bases between them. This CDR3 has 12 amino acids. In germline, CDR1 is MNHEY, CDR2 SVGEGT. CDR3 sequence reads: CASLRSNTEAFF. CDR3 in DNA: TGTGCCAGCCTTAGATCGAACACTGAAGCTTTCTTT.

This clonotype came up many times. The chain uses TRBV28 and TRBJ2-4, with D unclear. This CDR3 is 13 amino acids long. CDR1 is MDHEN, CDR2 SYDVKM, per germline. V lost 4 bases and J 9 bases, leaving 13 bases between the germline ends. CDR3 in amino acids: CASSSRNRGIQYF. CDR3 DNA: TGTGCCAGCAGTTCCCGCAACCGCGGCATTCAGTACTTC.

This clonotype was counted ten times or more. DNA for the CDR3: TGTGCCAGCAGTTCAACGTACTATGGCTACACCTTC. It translates to CASSSTYYGYTF. This chain connects TRBV6-1 to TRBJ1-2; no reliable D call. CDR1 is MNHNS and CDR2 is SASEGT in the germline V gene. The CDR3 runs to 12 residues. V dropped 5 bases and J dropped 3 bases, with 7 bases sitting between them.

This clonotype was counted only a few times. The chain couples TRBV7-9 to TRBJ2-5; possible D gene TRBD2, 6 bases. V gave up 6 bases and J gave up 5 bases, with 16 bases separating them. Per germline, CDR1 SEHNR and CDR2 FQNEAQ (reference sequence). The CDR3 is made up of 14 amino acids. As DNA, the CDR3 is TGTGCCAGCAGTCCGCGGGGCTACGGGGAGACCCAGTACTTC. Translated, it gives CASSPRGYGETQYF.

This clonotype was observed many times. The J gene is TRBJ1-3, the V gene TRBV7-2, with TRBD1 matching over 11 bases. Losses at the gene ends were 3 bases for V and 2 bases for J; bases not matched to a gene: 0. The CDR3 extends over 15 amino acids. The germline V gene has CDR1 SGHTA and CDR2 FQGNSA. CDR3 sequence (DNA): TGTGCCAGCAGCTTGGGACAGGGGGCTGGAAACACCATATATTTT. It yields the protein CASSLGQGAGNTIYF.

This clonotype was seen at least ten times. The chain links TRBV7-2 to TRBJ1-1; no clear D gene. Trimming took off 3 bases at V and 1 base at J, with 6 bases between the two ends. In germline, CDR1 is SGHTA, CDR2 FQGNSA. The CDR3 consists of 13 residues. The chain's CDR3 is CASSFQENTEAFF. The CDR3 coding sequence is TGTGCCAGCAGCTTTCAGGAGAACACTGAAGCTTTCTTT.

This clonotype appeared many times. The rearrangement joins TRBV5-1 to TRBJ1-2; 8 bases fit TRBD1. The CDR3 covers 16 residues. The V gene end was trimmed by 3 bases and the J gene end by 8 bases; junction bases not matched to a gene: 15. Germline-derived CDR1 and CDR2 are SGHRS and YFSETQ. CDR3 in amino acids: CASSSIRQGMYSGYTF. CDR3 DNA sequence: TGCGCCAGCAGCTCAATCCGACAGGGGATGTATAGCGGCTACACCTTC.

This clonotype occurred a few times. The chain joins TRBV5-6 to TRBJ2-7; the match to TRBD2 covers 13 bases. The CDR3 has 14 amino acids. Looked up from germline, CDR1 is SGHDT and CDR2 is YYEEEE. The V gene end was trimmed by 2 bases and the J gene end by 5 bases; junction bases not matched to a gene: 1. The CDR3 DNA follows: TGTGCCAGCAGCTTCGGACTAGCGGGGGACGAGCAGTACTTC. Translating it yields CASSFGLAGDEQYF.

This clonotype was recorded many times. The chain links TRBV2 to TRBJ2-5, with TRBD2 identical over 9 bases. This CDR3 contains 13 residues. Germline V gene sequence: CDR1 SNHLY, CDR2 FYNNEI. V gave up 6 bases and J gave up 4 bases; unmatched junction bases: 3. CDR3 loop: CASSAGGRETQYF. CDR3 DNA sequence: TGTGCCAGCAGCGCGGGAGGGAGAGAGACCCAGTACTTC.

In DNA, the CDR3 is TGTGCCTGGAGTCCCCTCTCCTACGAGCAGTACTTC. Translating gives CAWSPLSYEQYF. V is TRBV30 and J is TRBJ2-7; D ambiguous. CDR1 is GTSNPN and CDR2 is SVGIG in the germline V gene (reference sequence). The CDR3 is made up of 12 amino acids. The germline V and J ends were trimmed by 2 bases and 0 bases, with 5 bases remaining between them. The whole variable domain, remainder taken from reference TRBV30 and TRBJ2-7, is SQTIHQWPATLVQPVGSPLSLECTVEGTSNPNLYWYRQAAGRGLQLLFYSVGIGQISSEVPQNLSASRPQDRQFILSSKKLLLSDSGFYLCAWSPLSYEQYFGPGTRLTVT.

CDR3 residues: CSARGTSSYEQYF. Written as DNA, the CDR3 is TGCAGTGCTAGGGGGACTAGTTCCTACGAGCAGTACTTC. The chain employs TRBV20-1 and TRBJ2-7; 8 nucleotides agree with TRBD2. After removal of 3 bases from V and 1 base from J, the junction contained 2 bases not matched to a gene. This CDR3 region has 13 residues. Germline assignment: CDR1 DFQATT and CDR2 SNEGSKA (reference sequence).

The V and J genes are TRBV4-3 and TRBJ2-5; the D is unclear. The V gene lost 0 bases and the J gene lost 7 bases, with 15 bases spanning the gap. This CDR3 contains 15 residues. Germline CDR1 is LGHNA and CDR2 is YSLEER. The CDR3 is CASSQDRTDVSTQYF. For the CDR3, the DNA is TGCGCCAGCAGCCAAGATAGGACGGACGTTTCGACCCAGTACTTC.

This chain joins TRBV12-3 or TRBV12-4 and TRBJ1-2, with D possibly TRBD1 on 5 matching bases. The length of the CDR3 is 12 residues. Deletions cut 4 bases from V and 6 bases from J, with 9 bases between. The CDR3 DNA sequence: TGTGCCAGCAGTTCCGACAGTAATGGCTACACCTTC. It yields the protein CASSSDSNGYTF.

The J gene is TRBJ2-5, the V gene TRBV14; possibly TRBD1 or TRBD2 for D (6 bases each). The CDR3 is 14 amino acids. V was clipped by 0 bases and J by 4 bases, with 9 bases between them. Germline V gene lookup returns CDR1 SGHDN and CDR2 FVKESK. The CDR3 region has the DNA TGTGCCAGCAGCCAAGATCGGGGGCGAGAGACCCAGTACTTC. Protein: CASSQDRGRETQYF.

V is TRBV3-1 and J is TRBJ2-7; 8 nucleotides agree with TRBD2. Germline V CDR1 and CDR2: LGHDT, YNNKEL (reference sequence). Trimming took 0 bases from V and 4 from J; bases not matched to a gene: 11. The CDR3 spans 17 residues. The CDR3 spells CASSQETGAAGVYEQYF. The DNA of the CDR3 is TGTGCCAGCAGCCAAGAGACTGGAGCAGCGGGGGTTTACGAGCAGTACTTC.

The rearrangement joins TRBV20-1 to TRBJ2-2, with D tentatively TRBD1 (7 bases). V was clipped by 2 bases and J by 6 bases, with 25 bases between them. The CDR3 is made up of 18 amino acids. From germline, CDR1 is DFQATT and CDR2 SNEGSKA (reference sequence). This CDR3 reads CSARRETGTLPLAGELFF. The CDR3 DNA follows: TGCAGTGCTAGACGGGAGACAGGGACCTTACCCCTCGCCGGGGAGCTGTTTTTT.